Included here is one T cell receptor (beta chain) sequence, with context. Its target is unknown. This sample stems from a study of cytomegalovirus exposure and HLA in healthy donors. General observations from the study: Under in vitro conditions, a few CMV-associated chains were confirmed as specific for CMV antigens.

The donors were members of the validation cohort comprising 100 to 150 subjects, separate from the approximately 710-subject first cohort. Some clones are missing from TCRdb's copy, which holds only in-frame ones; the method was immunoSEQ multiplex PCR. The data hold approximately 140,000 clones, with about 88% observed a single time. V was cut by 10 bases and J by 7 bases, with 13 bases left in between. Looked up from germline, CDR1 is LNHDA and CDR2 is SQIVND (reference sequence). This CDR3 spans 12 amino acids. The material sequenced was PBMCs. This clonotype originated in a man younger than 30 in good health and CMV-seropositive. V gene TRBV19 combines with J gene TRBJ1-4, with D perhaps matching TRBD1 (5 bases). The CDR3 DNA follows: TGTGCCACCCGGGGGGGAGGTGAAAAACTGTTTTTT. This sequence encodes CATRGGGEKLFF.